This T cell receptor beta chain was recovered during a study of T-cell memory formation after mild COVID-19. TCRdb passed the 5' RACE reads through MiXCR, listing each CDR3 protein once. The data contain under 110,000 distinct CDR3 sequences, around 11% of them singletons. V was shortened by 2 bases and J by 3 bases, with 21 bases between the two germline ends. The CDR3 runs 17 residues. Germline V gene sequence: CDR1 SQVTM, CDR2 ANQGSEA. Study observations and caveats: Second-wave clones that peaked on day 37 lacked confirmed SARS-CoV-2 specificity.

A remark on this clonotype: Its antigen is not known.

The specimen was PBMCs or a T cell subset sorted from them (not recorded which). The sequence derives from an adult woman who had mild COVID-19 (a few samples of this study predate the infection). Cell type and time point are not known. V usage is TRBV29-1 and J usage is TRBJ2-3; perhaps TRBD2 as D (7 bases). CDR3 in amino acids: CSVEPGPTAGATDTQYF. The CDR3 nucleotides are TGCAGCGTTGAACCCGGCCCGACGGCGGGGGCAACAGATACGCAGTATTTT.